Below are 21 T cell receptor beta chains sequenced from a single sample in a study of identifying expanded T cells in peripheral blood. Sequencing was performed with immunoSEQ multiplex PCR; in TCRdb, only in-frame clones are kept and a portion is missing. The table lists under 120,000 clones, about 89% of them singletons. Sequenced: blood. These receptors were collected from a person between 18 and 75 years old in good health.

The chain recombines TRBV7-8 with TRBJ1-3, with 7 bases matching TRBD1. The V and J ends lost 1 base and 0 bases, in that order; junction bases with no gene match: 6. Germline V gives CDR1 SGHVS, CDR2 FQNEAQ. This CDR3 contains 17 residues. CDR3 protein: CASSLGWDSSSGNTIYF. The CDR3 DNA sequence: TGTGCCAGCAGCTTAGGATGGGACAGCAGCTCTGGAAACACCATATATTTT.

The chain employs TRBV10-3 and TRBJ2-3; possibly TRBD2 for D (7 bases). This CDR3 comprises 13 residues. The germline gives CDR1 ENHRY, CDR2 SYGVKD. With 11 bases removed from V and 1 base from J, the gap between germline ends came to 13 bases. DNA for the CDR3: TGTGCCGTCGGGGGGCAGGGCACAGATACGCAGTATTTT. It specifies CAVGGQGTDTQYF.

This clone was seen a handful of times. The genes are TRBV10-3 and TRBJ2-4, with 12 bases identical to TRBD2. The germline CDR1 and CDR2 sequences are ENHRY and SYGVKD. This CDR3 is built from 21 residues. The junction had 19 bases not matched to a gene; V was cut back by 1 base and J by 6 bases. CDR3 sequence reads: CAISEYPGLAGPGGTPNIQYF. Here the CDR3 DNA reads TGTGCCATCAGTGAGTACCCCGGACTAGCGGGGCCGGGAGGGACCCCAAACATTCAGTACTTC.

The chain carries TRBV2 and TRBJ2-5, with 11 bases that match TRBD2. CDR1 SNHLY and CDR2 FYNNEI come from the germline V gene. The CDR3 contains 15 residues. The V gene end was trimmed by 6 bases and the J gene end by 5 bases; junction bases not matched to a gene: 8. The CDR3 bases are TGTGCCAGCAGGGATACTAGCGGGGGTGCCGAGACCCAGTACTTC. Amino acids: CASRDTSGGAETQYF.

This chain joins TRBV19 and TRBJ1-2; a possible D gene is TRBD1 (5 bases). Germline loops: CDR1 LNHDA, CDR2 SQIVND (reference sequence). Deletions cut 5 bases from V and 4 bases from J, with 14 bases between. This CDR3 contains 14 residues. The CDR3 spells CASSSGSGGYGYTF. The CDR3 region has the DNA TGTGCCAGTAGTTCGGGAAGTGGGGGCTATGGCTACACCTTC.

The chain links TRBV7-6 to TRBJ2-4, with 8 bases identical to TRBD2. The V gene's germline CDR1 is SGHVS and CDR2 FNYEAQ. Trimming took 4 bases from V and 3 from J; bases not matched to a gene: 11. CDR3 length: 17 residues. This CDR3 reads CASSSRGGPRGKNIQYF. CDR3 coding DNA: TGTGCCAGCAGCTCCCGCGGGGGGCCGAGGGGCAAAAACATTCAGTACTTC.

The rearrangement uses TRBV6-5 and TRBJ2-1, with unresolved D. Germline loops: CDR1 MNHEY, CDR2 SVGAGI. Trimming pared 8 bases from V and 0 bases from J, leaving 5 bases between. The CDR3 extends over 12 amino acids. Here the CDR3 reads CASGSSYNEQFF. CDR3 bases: TGTGCCAGCGGCAGCTCCTACAATGAGCAGTTCTTC.

The chain recombines TRBV5-1 with TRBJ2-3; 8 bases are a match to TRBD2. V lost 0 bases and J lost 2; bases outside the gene matches: 2. CDR1 SGHRS and CDR2 YFSETQ come from the germline V gene. This CDR3 has 15 residues. The CDR3 DNA follows: TGCGCCAGCAGCTTGGACGGGGGGGTCACAGATACGCAGTATTTT. Translated: CASSLDGGVTDTQYF.

The chain employs TRBV4-3 and TRBJ2-3; 10 bases match TRBD2. Per the germline V gene, CDR1 is LGHNA and CDR2 is YSLEER. This CDR3 is 15 amino acids long. V lost 2 bases to trimming and J lost 4 bases; unmatched junction nucleotides: 3. The CDR3 loop reads CASSQRLAGADTQYF. The CDR3 DNA follows: TGCGCCAGCAGCCAACGACTAGCGGGTGCAGATACGCAGTATTTT.

V is TRBV6-5 and J is TRBJ1-3; D remains ambiguous. The V end was cut by 6 bases, the J end by 4 bases, with 7 bases between. The CDR3 spans 12 residues. Per germline, CDR1 MNHEY and CDR2 SVGAGI. The CDR3, as DNA: TGTGCCAGCAGCTCGGGGGGAAACACCATATATTTT. It is translated as CASSSGGNTIYF.

V usage is TRBV10-3 and J usage is TRBJ1-3; D not certain. V lost 6 bases, J lost 4 bases, and 7 bases lay in between. CDR1 and CDR2 from the germline V gene are ENHRY and SYGVKD. This CDR3 contains 12 residues. CDR3 region: CAISGEGNTIYF. The CDR3 DNA sequence: TGTGCCATCAGCGGGGAAGGAAACACCATATATTTT.

The chain has TRBV7-2 and TRBJ2-3; D possibly uses TRBD1 or TRBD2 (6 bases each). Between the trimmed V and J ends, which lost 3 bases and 3 bases, there was a span of 13 bases. This CDR3 comprises 15 residues. The V gene's germline CDR1 is SGHTA and CDR2 FQGNSA. The CDR3 reads CASSLRGAFTDTQYF. DNA for the CDR3: TGTGCCAGCAGCTTGAGGGGGGCCTTTACAGATACGCAGTATTTT.

The chain is built from TRBV18 and TRBJ1-2; 9 bases are shared with TRBD1. Germline V gene sequence: CDR1 KGHSH, CDR2 LQKENI. Trimming at V came to 2 bases and at J to 0 bases, leaving 13 bases not matched to a gene. This CDR3 contains 19 residues. The chain's CDR3 is CASSPSRGQGQDSNYGYTF. The CDR3 region has the DNA TGTGCCAGCTCACCATCGAGGGGACAGGGTCAGGATTCTAACTATGGCTACACCTTC.

This clone was observed a handful of times. The rearrangement links TRBV19 to TRBJ2-2, with TRBD1 as a possible D gene (7 bases). The length of the CDR3 is 16 residues. Germline CDR1 is LNHDA and CDR2 is SQIVND (reference sequence). V was cut by 6 bases and J by 6 bases, with 20 bases left in between. CDR3 region: CASRRLQGGEAGELFF. The CDR3 nucleotides are TGTGCCAGTAGGAGACTTCAGGGGGGAGAGGCCGGGGAGCTGTTTTTT.

The chain carries TRBV27 and TRBJ1-2; D ambiguous. Germline assignment: CDR1 MNHEY and CDR2 SMNVEV (reference sequence). Trimming cost V 3 bases and J 5 bases, with 16 bases left between them. The CDR3 covers 15 residues. Here the CDR3 DNA reads TGTGCCAGCAGTTTTGCAGGCGGCTCCCGGTATGGCTACACCTTC. Amino acids: CASSFAGGSRYGYTF.

This rearrangement joins TRBV29-1 to TRBJ2-5; the D gene is possibly TRBD1 (5 bases). V lost 2 bases and J lost 5, with 15 bases in between. Germline assignment: CDR1 SQVTM and CDR2 ANQGSEA. The CDR3 covers 14 residues. CDR3 in amino acids: CSVEPREGRETQYF. The CDR3 coding sequence is TGCAGCGTTGAACCCAGGGAAGGCCGGGAGACCCAGTACTTC.

Comments on this clone: A junction boundary mismatches the germline segment, possibly from a read error. J is TRBJ1-6 and V is TRBV10-3, with 7 nucleotides matching TRBD1. The CDR3 spans 18 residues. Germline values: CDR1 ENHRY, CDR2 SYGVKD. CDR3 residues: CASSELGTESSYNSPLHF. The CDR3 bases are TGTGCCAGCAGTGAATTAGGGACAGAGAGCTCCTATAATTCACCCCTCCACTTT.

J is TRBJ2-7 and V is TRBV6-5, with D unresolved. In germline, CDR1 is MNHEY, CDR2 SVGAGI. This CDR3 contains 15 residues. V was cut by 0 bases and J by 0 bases, with 9 bases left in between. The CDR3 protein is CASSYSAGSSYEQYF. The CDR3 region has the DNA TGTGCCAGCAGTTACTCAGCAGGTAGCTCCTACGAGCAGTACTTC.

The J gene is TRBJ2-7, the V gene TRBV5-1; D possibly corresponds to TRBD2 (6 bases). With 4 bases removed from V and 1 base from J, the gap between germline ends came to 18 bases. The CDR3 runs 16 residues. Germline-derived CDR1 and CDR2 are SGHRS and YFSETQ. The CDR3 here is CASSLQGGGYSYEQYF. CDR3 sequence (DNA): TGCGCCAGCAGCCTCCAGGGTGGGGGGTATTCCTACGAGCAGTACTTC.

The gene calls are TRBV7-8 and TRBJ1-3; D call uncertain. The germline V gene has CDR1 SGHVS and CDR2 FQNEAQ. This CDR3 region has 14 residues. The V end lost 0 bases, the J end lost 4 bases, and 7 bases lay between the germline ends. The CDR3 DNA reads TGTGCCAGCAGCTTAGCAGGGCCGGGAAACACCATATATTTT. It codes for CASSLAGPGNTIYF.

This clone has just one count. The rearrangement joins TRBV14 to TRBJ2-5; D perhaps matches TRBD1 (5 bases). Germline assignment: CDR1 SGHDN and CDR2 FVKESK. This CDR3 comprises 19 residues. Between the trimmed V and J ends, which lost 0 bases and 2 bases, there was a span of 22 bases. CDR3: CASSQDPLGVYSTQETQYF. The CDR3 nucleotides read TGTGCCAGCAGCCAAGATCCCCTAGGGGTCTACAGCACTCAAGAGACCCAGTACTTC.